Listed below are T cell receptor beta chains from one sample, sequenced in a study of T cell responses to AZD1222 COVID-19 vaccine. The method was immunoSEQ multiplex PCR; TCRdb's version includes in-frame clones alone and lacks a portion of them. Of fewer than 200,000 clones listed, more than 75% are singletons. This specimen consisted of peripheral blood, obtained 28 days after the second AZD1222 dose. Receptors originate from an adult who received the AZD1222 COVID-19 vaccine. CDR3s include the opening cysteine and the closing phenylalanine or tryptophan. A D gene is named only where the DNA matches it firmly. Clone size is not always given. Where it is, it says once, few, many or a class for expanded clones.

TRBV5-4	TRBD1	TRBJ1-2	.	CASSLDGQGRGYTF	TGTGCCAGCAGCTTGGATGGACAGGGGAGAGGCTACACCTTC
TRBV6-5	.	TRBJ2-7	.	CANRQSYEQYF	TGTGCCAACAGACAGTCCTACGAGCAGTACTTC
TRBV5-1	.	TRBJ2-1	.	CASSLDVTPYNEQFF	TGCGCCAGCAGCTTGGACGTTACCCCCTACAATGAGCAGTTCTTC
TRBV4-3	TRBD2	TRBJ2-3	.	CASSQVGSGGPTDTQYF	TGCGCCAGCAGCCAAGTGGGCAGCGGGGGACCCACAGATACGCAGTATTTT
TRBV5-5	TRBD2	TRBJ2-1	.	CASGVAGGSYNEQFF	TGTGCCAGCGGGGTAGCGGGAGGATCCTACAATGAGCAGTTCTTC
TRBV7-2	.	TRBJ2-5	.	CASSPSEIETQYF	TGTGCCAGCAGCCCTAGCGAGATAGAGACCCAGTACTTC
TRBV5-4	.	TRBJ2-3	.	CASSGGGSSTDTQYF	TGTGCCAGCAGCGGGGGGGGCTCGAGCACAGATACGCAGTATTTT
TRBV28	.	TRBJ1-2	.	CASRETLIGGYTF	TGTGCCAGCAGAGAGACCCTTATCGGGGGCTACACCTTC
TRBV19	.	TRBJ2-3	.	CASTPRGEVTDTQYF	TGTGCCAGTACTCCCAGGGGGGAGGTGACAGATACGCAGTATTTT
TRBV19	.	TRBJ1-5	.	CASSDRDKGGQPQHF	TGTGCCAGTAGTGACCGGGACAAGGGCGGTCAGCCCCAGCATTTT
TRBV28	TRBD1	TRBJ2-7	.	CASSFSGQATYEQYF	TGTGCCAGCAGTTTTTCGGGACAGGCAACCTACGAGCAGTACTTC
TRBV28	TRBD2	TRBJ2-7	few	CASSPRTSGIYEQYF	TGTGCCAGCAGTCCAAGGACTAGCGGAATCTACGAGCAGTACTTC
TRBV29-1	.	TRBJ2-1	.	CSVEDPRTVNNEQFF	TGCAGCGTTGAAGACCCGCGGACAGTCAACAATGAGCAGTTCTTC
TRBV20-1	.	TRBJ2-5	.	CSANLPKAQYF	TGCAGTGCAAACCTCCCGAAGGCCCAGTACTTC
TRBV24-1	.	TRBJ2-1	.	CATQAPGLAPNEQFF	TGTGCCACCCAGGCCCCGGGACTCGCCCCAAATGAGCAGTTCTTC
TRBV28	.	TRBJ2-7	.	CASRASDISYEQYF	TGTGCCAGCAGGGCTAGTGATATCTCCTACGAGCAGTACTTC
TRBV7-2	.	TRBJ1-1	.	CASSFNRNTEAFF	TGTGCCAGCAGCTTTAACAGGAACACTGAAGCTTTCTTT
TRBV5-1	TRBD2	TRBJ2-3	few	CASSSGTSGFLDTQYF	TGCGCCAGCAGCTCCGGGACTAGCGGGTTCTTAGATACGCAGTATTTT
TRBV6-5	.	TRBJ2-4	once	CASIPFGPGGNIQYF	TGTGCCAGCATCCCCTTTGGGCCCGGGGGAAACATTCAGTACTTC
TRBV27	.	TRBJ2-5	.	CASSLAGTPLQTQYF	TGTGCCAGCAGTTTAGCAGGTACCCCTCTCCAGACCCAGTACTTC
TRBV5-1	TRBD1	TRBJ1-1	.	CASSLGQGLGSTEAFF	TGCGCCAGCAGCCTGGGACAGGGCCTGGGAAGTACTGAAGCTTTCTTT
TRBV9	TRBD1	TRBJ2-7	.	CASSVGGQAYEQYF	TGTGCCAGCAGCGTAGGAGGACAGGCCTACGAGCAGTACTTC
TRBV7-6	.	TRBJ2-7	.	CASSPAAYEQYF	TGTGCCAGCAGCCCCGCAGCCTACGAGCAGTACTTC
TRBV11-3	TRBD2	TRBJ2-3	.	CASSLSSGKQYF	TGTGCCAGCAGCTTGTCTAGCGGGAAGCAGTATTTT
TRBV5-1	.	TRBJ1-6	.	CASSLIGPGINSPLHF	TGCGCCAGCAGCTTGATAGGACCTGGCATTAATTCACCCCTCCACTTT
TRBV6-2/TRBV6-3	TRBD1	TRBJ1-2	.	CASSLRTGATDNYGYTF	TGTGCCAGCAGTCTTCGGACAGGGGCGACGGATAACTATGGCTACACCTTC
TRBV7-2	TRBD1	TRBJ2-3	.	CASSSSGGPSTDTQYF	TGTGCCAGCAGCTCATCAGGGGGACCTAGCACAGATACGCAGTATTTT
TRBV6-1	.	TRBJ1-1	.	CASSEVLGRNTEAFF	TGTGCCAGCAGTGAAGTTCTGGGCCGAAACACTGAAGCTTTCTTT
TRBV7-2	.	TRBJ2-7	.	CASSLMQTRGGEQYF	TGTGCCAGCAGCCTCATGCAGACCCGTGGGGGCGAGCAGTACTTC
TRBV24-1	TRBD2	TRBJ2-1	.	CATSERTSGRDEQFF	TGTGCCACCAGTGAAAGGACTAGCGGGCGTGATGAGCAGTTCTTC
TRBV7-8	.	TRBJ2-3	.	CASRLTAGGDTQYF	TGTGCCAGCAGGCTTACAGCCGGGGGAGATACGCAGTATTTT